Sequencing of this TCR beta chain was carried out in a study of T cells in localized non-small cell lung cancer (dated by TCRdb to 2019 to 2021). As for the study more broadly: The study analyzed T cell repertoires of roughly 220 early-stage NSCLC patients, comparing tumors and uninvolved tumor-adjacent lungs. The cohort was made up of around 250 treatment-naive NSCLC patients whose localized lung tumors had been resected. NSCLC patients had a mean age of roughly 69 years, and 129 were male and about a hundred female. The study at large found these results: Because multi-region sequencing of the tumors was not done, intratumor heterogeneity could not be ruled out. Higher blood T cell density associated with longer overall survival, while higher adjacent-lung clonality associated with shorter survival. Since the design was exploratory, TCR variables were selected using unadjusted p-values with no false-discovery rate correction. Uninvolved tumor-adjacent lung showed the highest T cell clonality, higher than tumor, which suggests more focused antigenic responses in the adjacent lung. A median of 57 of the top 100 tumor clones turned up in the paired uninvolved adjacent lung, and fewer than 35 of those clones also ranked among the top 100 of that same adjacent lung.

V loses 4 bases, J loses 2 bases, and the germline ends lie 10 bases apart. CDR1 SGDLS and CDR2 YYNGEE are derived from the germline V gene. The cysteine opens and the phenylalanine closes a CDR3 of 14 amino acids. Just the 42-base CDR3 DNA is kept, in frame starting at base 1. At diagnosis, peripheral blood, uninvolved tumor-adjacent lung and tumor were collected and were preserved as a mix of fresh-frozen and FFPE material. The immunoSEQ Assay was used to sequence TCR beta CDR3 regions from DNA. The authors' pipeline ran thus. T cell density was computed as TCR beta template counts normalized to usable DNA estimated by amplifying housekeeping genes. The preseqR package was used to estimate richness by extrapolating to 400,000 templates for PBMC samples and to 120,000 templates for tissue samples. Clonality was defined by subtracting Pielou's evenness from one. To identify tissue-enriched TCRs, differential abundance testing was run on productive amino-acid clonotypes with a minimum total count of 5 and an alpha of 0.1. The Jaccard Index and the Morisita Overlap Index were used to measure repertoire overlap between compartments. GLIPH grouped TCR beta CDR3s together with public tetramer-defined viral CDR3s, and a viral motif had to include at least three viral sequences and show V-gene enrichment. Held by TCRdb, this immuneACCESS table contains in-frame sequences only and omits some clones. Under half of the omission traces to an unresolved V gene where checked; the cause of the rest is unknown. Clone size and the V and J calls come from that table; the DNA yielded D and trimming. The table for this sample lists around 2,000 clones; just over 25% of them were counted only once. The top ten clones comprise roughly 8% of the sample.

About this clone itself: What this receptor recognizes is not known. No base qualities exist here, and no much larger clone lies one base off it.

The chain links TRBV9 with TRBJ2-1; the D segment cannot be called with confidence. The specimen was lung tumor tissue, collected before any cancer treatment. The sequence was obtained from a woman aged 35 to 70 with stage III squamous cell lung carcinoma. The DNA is TGTGCCAGCAGCCAGACCTCAACCTACAATGAGCAGTTCTTC. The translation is CASSQTSTYNEQFF. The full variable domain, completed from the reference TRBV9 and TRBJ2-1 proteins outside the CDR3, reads DSGVTQTPKHLITATGQRVTLRCSPRSGDLSVYWYQQSLDQGLQFLIQYYNGEERAKGNILERFSAQQFPDLHSELNLSSLELGDSALYFCASSQTSTYNEQFFGPGTRLTVL.